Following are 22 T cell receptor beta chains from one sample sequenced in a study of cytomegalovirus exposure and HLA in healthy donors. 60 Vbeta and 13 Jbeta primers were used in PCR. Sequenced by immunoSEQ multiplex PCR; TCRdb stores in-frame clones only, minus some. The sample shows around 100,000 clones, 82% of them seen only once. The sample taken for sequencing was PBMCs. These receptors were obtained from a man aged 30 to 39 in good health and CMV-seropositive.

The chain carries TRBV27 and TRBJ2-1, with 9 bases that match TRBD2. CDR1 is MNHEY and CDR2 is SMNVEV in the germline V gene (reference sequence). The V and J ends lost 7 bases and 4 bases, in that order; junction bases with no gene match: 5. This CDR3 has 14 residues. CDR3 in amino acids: CASNRLAAYNEQFF. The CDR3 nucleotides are TGTGCCAGCAATAGACTAGCGGCTTACAATGAGCAGTTCTTC.

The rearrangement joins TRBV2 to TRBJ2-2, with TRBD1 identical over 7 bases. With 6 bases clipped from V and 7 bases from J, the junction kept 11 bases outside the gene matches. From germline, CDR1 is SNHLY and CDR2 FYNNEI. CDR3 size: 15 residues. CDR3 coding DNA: TGTGCCAGCAGCGTAACAGGGGTCGACGGCGGGGAGCTGTTTTTT. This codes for CASSVTGVDGGELFF.

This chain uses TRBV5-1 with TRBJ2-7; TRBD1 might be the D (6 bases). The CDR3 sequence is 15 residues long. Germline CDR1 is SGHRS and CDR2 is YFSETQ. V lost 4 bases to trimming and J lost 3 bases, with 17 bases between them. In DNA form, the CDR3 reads TGCGCCAGCAGCCTCACTCAGGGGACCATCTACGAGCAGTACTTC. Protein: CASSLTQGTIYEQYF. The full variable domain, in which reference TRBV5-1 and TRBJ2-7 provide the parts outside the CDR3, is KAGVTQTPRYLIKTRGQQVTLSCSPISGHRSVSWYQQTPGQGLQFLFEYFSETQRNKGNFPGRFSGRQFSNSRSEMNVSTLELGDSALYLCASSLTQGTIYEQYFGPGTRLTVT.

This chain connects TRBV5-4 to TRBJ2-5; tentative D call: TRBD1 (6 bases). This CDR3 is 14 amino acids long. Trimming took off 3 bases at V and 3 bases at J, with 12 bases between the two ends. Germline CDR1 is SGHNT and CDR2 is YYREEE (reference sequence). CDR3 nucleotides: TGTGCCAGCAGCTACACCGGGACAAAAGAGACCCAGTACTTC. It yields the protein CASSYTGTKETQYF.

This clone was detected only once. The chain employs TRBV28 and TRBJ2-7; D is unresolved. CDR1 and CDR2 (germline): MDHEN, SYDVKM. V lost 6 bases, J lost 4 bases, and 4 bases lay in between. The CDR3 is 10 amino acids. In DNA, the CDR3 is TGTGCCAGCAGCCTTTACGAGCAGTACTTC. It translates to CASSLYEQYF. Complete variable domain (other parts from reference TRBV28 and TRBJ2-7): DVKVTQSSRYLVKRTGEKVFLECVQDMDHENMFWYRQDPGLGLRLIYFSYDVKMKEKGDIPEGYSVSREKKERFSLILESASTNQTSMYLCASSLYEQYFGPGTRLTVT.

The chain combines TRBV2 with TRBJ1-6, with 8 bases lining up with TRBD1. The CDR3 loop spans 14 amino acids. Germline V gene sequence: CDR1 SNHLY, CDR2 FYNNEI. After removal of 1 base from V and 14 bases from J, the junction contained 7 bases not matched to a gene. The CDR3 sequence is CASSEGWTGNSLHF. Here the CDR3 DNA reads TGTGCCAGCAGTGAAGGGTGGACAGGGAATTCCCTCCACTTT. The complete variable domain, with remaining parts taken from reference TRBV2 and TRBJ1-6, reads EPEVTQTPSHQVTQMGQEVILRCVPISNHLYFYWYRQILGQKVEFLVSFYNNEISEKSEIFDDQFSVERPDGSNFTLKIRSTKLEDSAMYFCASSEGWTGNSLHFGNGTRLTVT.

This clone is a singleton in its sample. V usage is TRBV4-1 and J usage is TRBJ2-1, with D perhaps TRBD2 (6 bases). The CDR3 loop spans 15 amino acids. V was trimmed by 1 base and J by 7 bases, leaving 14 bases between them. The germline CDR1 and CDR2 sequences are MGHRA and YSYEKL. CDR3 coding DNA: TGCGCCAGCAGCCAAGCCCCGACTAGTTCTAATGAGCAGTTCTTC. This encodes CASSQAPTSSNEQFF.

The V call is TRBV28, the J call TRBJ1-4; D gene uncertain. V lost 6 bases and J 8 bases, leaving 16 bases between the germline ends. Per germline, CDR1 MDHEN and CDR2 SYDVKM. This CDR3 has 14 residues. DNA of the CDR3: TGTGCCAGCAGGCTCCCAAGGGAGGGCGAAAAACTGTTTTTT. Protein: CASRLPREGEKLFF. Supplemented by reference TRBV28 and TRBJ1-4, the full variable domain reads DVKVTQSSRYLVKRTGEKVFLECVQDMDHENMFWYRQDPGLGLRLIYFSYDVKMKEKGDIPEGYSVSREKKERFSLILESASTNQTSMYLCASRLPREGEKLFFGSGTQLSVL.

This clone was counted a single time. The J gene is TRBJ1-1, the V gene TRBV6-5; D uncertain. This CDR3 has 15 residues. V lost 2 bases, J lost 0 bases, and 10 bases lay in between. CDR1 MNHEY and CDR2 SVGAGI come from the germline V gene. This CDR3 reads CASSYARELNTEAFF. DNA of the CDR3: TGTGCCAGCAGTTACGCTAGGGAGTTGAACACTGAAGCTTTCTTT.

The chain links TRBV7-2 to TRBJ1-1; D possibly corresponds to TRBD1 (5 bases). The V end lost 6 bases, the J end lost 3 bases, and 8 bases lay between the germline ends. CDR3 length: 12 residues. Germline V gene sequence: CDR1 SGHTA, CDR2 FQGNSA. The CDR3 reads CASRQGYTEAFF. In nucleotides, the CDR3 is TGTGCCAGCAGGCAGGGCTACACTGAAGCTTTCTTT.

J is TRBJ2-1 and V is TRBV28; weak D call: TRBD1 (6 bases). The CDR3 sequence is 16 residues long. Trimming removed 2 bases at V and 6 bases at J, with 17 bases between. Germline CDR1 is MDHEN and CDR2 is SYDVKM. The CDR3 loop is CASSLRTVAPVNEQFF. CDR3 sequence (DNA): TGTGCCAGCAGTTTAAGGACAGTCGCGCCGGTCAATGAGCAGTTCTTC.

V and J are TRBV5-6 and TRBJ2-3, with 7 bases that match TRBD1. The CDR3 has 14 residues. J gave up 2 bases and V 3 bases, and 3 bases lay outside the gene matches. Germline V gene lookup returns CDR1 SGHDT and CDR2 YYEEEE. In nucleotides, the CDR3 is TGTGCCAGCAGCTACGGGACAGCCACAGATACGCAGTATTTT. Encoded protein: CASSYGTATDTQYF. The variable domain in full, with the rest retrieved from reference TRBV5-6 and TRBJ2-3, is DAGVTQSPTHLIKTRGQQVTLRCSPKSGHDTVSWYQQALGQGPQFIFQYYEEEERQRGNFPDRFSGHQFPNYSSELNVNALLLGDSALYLCASSYGTATDTQYFGPGTRLTVL.

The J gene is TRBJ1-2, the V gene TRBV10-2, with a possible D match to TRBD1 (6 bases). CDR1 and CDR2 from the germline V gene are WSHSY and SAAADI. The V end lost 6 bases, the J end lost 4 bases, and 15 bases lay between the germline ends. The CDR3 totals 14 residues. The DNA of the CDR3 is TGCGCCAGCAGAAAGAAACAGGGTTTCTATGGCTACACCTTC. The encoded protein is CASRKKQGFYGYTF.

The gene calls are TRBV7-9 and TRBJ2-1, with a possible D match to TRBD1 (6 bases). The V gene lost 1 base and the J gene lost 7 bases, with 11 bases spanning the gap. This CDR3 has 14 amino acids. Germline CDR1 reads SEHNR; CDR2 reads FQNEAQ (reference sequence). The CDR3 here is CASSLVRGFNEQFF. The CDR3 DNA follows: TGTGCCAGCAGCTTAGTGAGGGGGTTTAATGAGCAGTTCTTC.

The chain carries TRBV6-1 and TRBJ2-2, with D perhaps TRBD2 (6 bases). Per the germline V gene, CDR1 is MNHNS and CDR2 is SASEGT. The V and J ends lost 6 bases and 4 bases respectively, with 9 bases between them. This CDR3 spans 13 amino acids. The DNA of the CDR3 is TGTGCCAGCAGGCAGGGAGGCACCGGGGAGCTGTTTTTT. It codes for CASRQGGTGELFF.

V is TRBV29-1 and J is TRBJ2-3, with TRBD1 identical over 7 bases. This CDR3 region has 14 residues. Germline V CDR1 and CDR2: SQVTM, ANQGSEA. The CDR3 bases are TGCGGCAGCTCCGGGACAGCCCGGACAGATACGCAGTATTTT. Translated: CGSSGTARTDTQYF.

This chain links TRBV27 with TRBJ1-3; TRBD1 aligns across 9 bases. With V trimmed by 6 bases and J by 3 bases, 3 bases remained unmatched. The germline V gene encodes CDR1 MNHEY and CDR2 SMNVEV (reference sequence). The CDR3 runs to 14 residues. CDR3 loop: CASSYRGHGNTIYF. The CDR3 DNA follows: TGTGCCAGCAGCTACAGGGGGCATGGAAACACCATATATTTT.

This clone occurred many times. CDR3 coding DNA: TGTGCCAGCAGTTTAATTGGGACAGGGGTCCCCCAGCATTTT. It is translated as CASSLIGTGVPQHF. The gene calls are TRBV6-5 and TRBJ1-5; TRBD1 matches 10 bases. Per the germline V gene, CDR1 is MNHEY and CDR2 is SVGAGI. The length of the CDR3 is 14 residues. The junction had 7 bases not matched to a gene; V was cut back by 4 bases and J by 10 bases.

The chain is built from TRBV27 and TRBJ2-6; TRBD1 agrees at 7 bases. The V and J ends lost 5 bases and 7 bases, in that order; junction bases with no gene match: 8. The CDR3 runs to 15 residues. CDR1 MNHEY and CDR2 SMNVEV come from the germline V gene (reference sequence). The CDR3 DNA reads TGTGCCAGCAGTCTCCGACAGGGTGGCGCCAACGTCCTGACTTTC. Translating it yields CASSLRQGGANVLTF.

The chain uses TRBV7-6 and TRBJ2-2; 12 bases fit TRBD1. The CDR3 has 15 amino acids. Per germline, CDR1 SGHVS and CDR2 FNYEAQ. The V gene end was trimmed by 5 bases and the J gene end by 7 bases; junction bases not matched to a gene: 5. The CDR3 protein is CASSPGTGGGGELFF. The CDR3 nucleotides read TGTGCCAGCAGCCCTGGGACAGGGGGCGGCGGGGAGCTGTTTTTT. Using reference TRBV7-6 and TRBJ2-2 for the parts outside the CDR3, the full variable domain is GAGVSQSPRYKVTKRGQDVALRCDPISGHVSLYWYRQALGQGPEFLTYFNYEAQQDKSGLPNDRFSAERPEGSISTLTIQRTEQRDSAMYRCASSPGTGGGGELFFGEGSRLTVL.

In DNA, the CDR3 is TGCGCCAGCAGCTTGACCGGGAGCACTGAAGCTTTCTTT. Translation: CASSLTGSTEAFF. The chain employs TRBV5-1 and TRBJ1-1, with D unresolved. CDR3 length: 13 residues. Germline V gives CDR1 SGHRS, CDR2 YFSETQ. Trimming shortened V by 1 base and J by 4 bases, and 8 bases separated the two germline ends.

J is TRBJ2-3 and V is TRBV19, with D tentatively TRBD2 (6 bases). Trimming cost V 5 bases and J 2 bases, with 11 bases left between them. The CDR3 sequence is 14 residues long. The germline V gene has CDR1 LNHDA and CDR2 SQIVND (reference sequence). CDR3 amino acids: CASSVRDFTDTQYF. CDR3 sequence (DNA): TGTGCCAGTAGTGTCCGGGACTTCACAGATACGCAGTATTTT.